The T cell receptor (beta chain) described here comes from a study of radiotherapy plus CTLA-4 blockade in lung cancer. Study details: For approximately 19% of patients, objective responses occurred, and roughly 31% had disease control.

Note on this clone: The antigen is undetermined.

Study findings and constraints: In blood, tumor-derived TCR clones expanded after radiotherapy plus ipilimumab.

The CDR3 is 19 residues long. Germline V gene lookup returns CDR1 ENHRY and CDR2 SYGVKD. Trimming removed 0 bases at V and 8 bases at J, with 28 bases between. Only in-frame clones appear in the TCRdb table, and some are missing; sequencing was by immunoSEQ multiplex PCR. Of 40,000 to 50,000 clones in the sample, 82% were seen once. The V gene is TRBV10-3, the J gene TRBJ1-2; possibly TRBD1 for D (5 bases). This specimen was peripheral blood, taken from a patient treated with radiotherapy plus ipilimumab. The source is a human donor with non-small cell lung cancer who had stable disease on radiotherapy plus ipilimumab. In nucleotides, the CDR3 is TGTGCCATCAGTGAGTCGAACTTGTCCCCCGGGACTCACCTGGGAGGCTACACCTTC. The encoded protein is CAISESNLSPGTHLGGYTF.